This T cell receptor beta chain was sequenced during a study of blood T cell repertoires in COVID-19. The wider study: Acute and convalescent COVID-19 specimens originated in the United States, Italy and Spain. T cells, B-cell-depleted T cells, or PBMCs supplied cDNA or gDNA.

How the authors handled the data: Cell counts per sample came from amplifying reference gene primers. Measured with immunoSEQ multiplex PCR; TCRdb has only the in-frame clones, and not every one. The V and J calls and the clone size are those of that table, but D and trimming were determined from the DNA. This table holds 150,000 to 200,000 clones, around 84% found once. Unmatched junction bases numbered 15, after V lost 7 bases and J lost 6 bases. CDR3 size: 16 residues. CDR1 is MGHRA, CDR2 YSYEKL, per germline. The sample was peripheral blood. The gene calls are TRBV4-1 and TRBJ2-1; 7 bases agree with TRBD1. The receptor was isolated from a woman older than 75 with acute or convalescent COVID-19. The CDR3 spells CASTTTRQGLGNEQFF. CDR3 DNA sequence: TGCGCCAGCACCACCACCCGACAGGGATTGGGCAATGAGCAGTTCTTC.